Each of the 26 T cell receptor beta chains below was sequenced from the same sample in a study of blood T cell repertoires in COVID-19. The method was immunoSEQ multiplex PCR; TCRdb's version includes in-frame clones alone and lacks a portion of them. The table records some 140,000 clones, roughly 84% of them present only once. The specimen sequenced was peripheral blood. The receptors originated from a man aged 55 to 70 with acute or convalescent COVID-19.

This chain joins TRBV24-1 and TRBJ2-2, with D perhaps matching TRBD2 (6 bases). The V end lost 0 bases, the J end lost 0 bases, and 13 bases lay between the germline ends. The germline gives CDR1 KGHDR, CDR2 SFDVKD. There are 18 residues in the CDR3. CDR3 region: CATSDLRVGLSNTGELFF. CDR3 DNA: TGTGCCACCAGTGATTTGCGGGTGGGACTGTCGAACACCGGGGAGCTGTTTTTT.

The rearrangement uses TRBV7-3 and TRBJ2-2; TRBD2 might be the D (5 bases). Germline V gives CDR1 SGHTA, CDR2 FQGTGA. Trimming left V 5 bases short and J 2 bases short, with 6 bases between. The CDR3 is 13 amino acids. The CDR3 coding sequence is TGTGCCAGCAGCCGGACTAACACCGGGGAGCTGTTTTTT. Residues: CASSRTNTGELFF. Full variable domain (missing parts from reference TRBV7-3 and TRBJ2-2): GAGVSQTPSNKVTEKGKYVELRCDPISGHTALYWYRQSLGQGPEFLIYFQGTGAADDSGLPNDRFFAVRPEGSVSTLKIQRTERGDSAVYLCASSRTNTGELFFGEGSRLTVL.

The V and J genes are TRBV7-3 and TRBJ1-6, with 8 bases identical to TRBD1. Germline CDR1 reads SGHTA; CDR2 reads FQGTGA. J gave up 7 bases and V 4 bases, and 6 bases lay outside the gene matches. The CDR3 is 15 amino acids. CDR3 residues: CASSSTGQGNSPLHF. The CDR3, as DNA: TGTGCCAGCAGCTCCACCGGACAGGGAAATTCACCCCTCCACTTT.

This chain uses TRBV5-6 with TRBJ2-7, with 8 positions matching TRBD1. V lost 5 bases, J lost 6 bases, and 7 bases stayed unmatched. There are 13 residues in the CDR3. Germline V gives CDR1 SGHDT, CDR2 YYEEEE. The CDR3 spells CASSHRGVGEQYF. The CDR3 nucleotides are TGTGCCAGCAGTCACAGGGGGGTGGGCGAGCAGTACTTC.

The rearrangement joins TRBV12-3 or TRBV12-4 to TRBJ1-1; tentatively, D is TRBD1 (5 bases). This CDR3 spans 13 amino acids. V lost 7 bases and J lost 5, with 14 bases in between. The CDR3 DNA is TGTGCCAGCACCTGGGGGGTAGGAACTGAAGCTTTCTTT. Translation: CASTWGVGTEAFF.

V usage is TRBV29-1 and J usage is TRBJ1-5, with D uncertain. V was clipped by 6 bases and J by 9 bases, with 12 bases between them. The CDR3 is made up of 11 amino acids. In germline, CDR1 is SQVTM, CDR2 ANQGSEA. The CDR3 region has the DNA TGCAGCGTGGGAGAGACCTGGCCCCAGCATTTT. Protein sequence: CSVGETWPQHF.

The CDR3 bases are TGTGCCAGCAGACGACTAGCGGGGGGTACAGATACGCAGTATTTT. The encoded protein is CASRRLAGGTDTQYF. The chain recombines TRBV6-5 with TRBJ2-3; TRBD2 matches 13 bases. Germline assignment: CDR1 MNHEY and CDR2 SVGAGI. This CDR3 region has 15 residues. The J segment lost 3 bases and the V segment lost 6 bases, leaving 3 bases of the junction unmatched.

As DNA, the CDR3 is TGTGCCAGCAGCTCCTACGGGGGGGTCGAGCAGTACTTC. Protein sequence: CASSSYGGVEQYF. The rearrangement uses TRBV11-2 and TRBJ2-7; 8 bases align to TRBD2. Germline assignment: CDR1 SGHAT and CDR2 FQNNGV. The CDR3 totals 13 residues. Losses at the gene ends were 4 bases for V and 6 bases for J; bases not matched to a gene: 5.

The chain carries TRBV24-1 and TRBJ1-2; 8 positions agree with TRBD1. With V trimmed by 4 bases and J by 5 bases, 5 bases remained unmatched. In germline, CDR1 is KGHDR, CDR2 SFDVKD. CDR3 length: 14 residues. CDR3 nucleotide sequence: TGTGCCACCAGTGAACAGGACAGGGATTATGGCTACACCTTC. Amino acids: CATSEQDRDYGYTF.

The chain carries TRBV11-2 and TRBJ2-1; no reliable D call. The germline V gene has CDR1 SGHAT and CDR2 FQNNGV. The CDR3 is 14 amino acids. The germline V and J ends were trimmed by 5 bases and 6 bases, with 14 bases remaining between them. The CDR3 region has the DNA TGTGCCAGCAGCCCGGTTAGAGGCTTCAATGAGCAGTTCTTC. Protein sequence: CASSPVRGFNEQFF.

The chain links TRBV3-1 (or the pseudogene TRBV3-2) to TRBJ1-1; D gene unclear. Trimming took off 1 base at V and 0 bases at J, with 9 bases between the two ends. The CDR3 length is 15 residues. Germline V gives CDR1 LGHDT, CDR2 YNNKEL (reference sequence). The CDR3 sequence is CASSQGGRVNTEAFF. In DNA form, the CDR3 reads TGTGCCAGCAGCCAAGGAGGGAGGGTGAACACTGAAGCTTTCTTT.

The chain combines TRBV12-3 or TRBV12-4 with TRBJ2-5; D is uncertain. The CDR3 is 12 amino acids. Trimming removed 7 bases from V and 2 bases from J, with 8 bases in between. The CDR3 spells CASNLGQETQYF. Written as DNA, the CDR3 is TGTGCCAGCAACCTAGGTCAAGAGACCCAGTACTTC.

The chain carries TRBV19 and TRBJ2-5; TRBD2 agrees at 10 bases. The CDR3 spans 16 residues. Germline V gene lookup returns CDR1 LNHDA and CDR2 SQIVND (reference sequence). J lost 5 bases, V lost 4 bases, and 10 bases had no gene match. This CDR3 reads CASSTSGSGGPETQYF. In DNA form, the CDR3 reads TGTGCCAGTAGTACATCGGGTAGCGGGGGGCCGGAGACCCAGTACTTC. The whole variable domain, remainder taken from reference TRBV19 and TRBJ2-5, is DGGITQSPKYLFRKEGQNVTLSCEQNLNHDAMYWYRQDPGQGLRLIYYSQIVNDFQKGDIAEGYSVSREKKESFPLTVTSAQKNPTAFYLCASSTSGSGGPETQYFGPGTRLLVL.

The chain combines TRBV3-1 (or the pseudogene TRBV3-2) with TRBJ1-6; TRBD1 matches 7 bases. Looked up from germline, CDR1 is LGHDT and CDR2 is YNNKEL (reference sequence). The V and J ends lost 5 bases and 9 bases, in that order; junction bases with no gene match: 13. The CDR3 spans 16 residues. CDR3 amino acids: CASSGGRDRSSSPLHF. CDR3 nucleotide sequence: TGTGCCAGCAGCGGGGGCCGGGACAGATCGAGTTCACCCCTCCACTTT.

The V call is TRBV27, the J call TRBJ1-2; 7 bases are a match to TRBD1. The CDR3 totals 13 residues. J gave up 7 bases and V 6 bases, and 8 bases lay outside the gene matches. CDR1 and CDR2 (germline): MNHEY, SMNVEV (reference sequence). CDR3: CASSLTGTFGYTF. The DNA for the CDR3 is TGTGCCAGCAGCTTGACAGGGACCTTTGGCTACACCTTC.

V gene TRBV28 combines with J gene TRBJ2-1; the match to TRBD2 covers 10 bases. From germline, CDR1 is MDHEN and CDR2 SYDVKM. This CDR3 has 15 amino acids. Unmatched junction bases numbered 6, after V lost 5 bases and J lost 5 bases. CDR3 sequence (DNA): TGTGCCAGCAGTCATAGCGGGGGGACCCACAATGAGCAGTTCTTC. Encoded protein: CASSHSGGTHNEQFF. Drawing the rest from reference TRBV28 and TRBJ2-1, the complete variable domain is DVKVTQSSRYLVKRTGEKVFLECVQDMDHENMFWYRQDPGLGLRLIYFSYDVKMKEKGDIPEGYSVSREKKERFSLILESASTNQTSMYLCASSHSGGTHNEQFFGPGTRLTVL.

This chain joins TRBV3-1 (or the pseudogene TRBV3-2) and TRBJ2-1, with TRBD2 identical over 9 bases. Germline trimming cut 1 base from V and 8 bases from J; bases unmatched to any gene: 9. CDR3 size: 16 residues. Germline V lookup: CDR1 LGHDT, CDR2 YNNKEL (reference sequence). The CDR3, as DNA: TGTGCCAGCAGCCAAGCGGAGCGGGGGGTTGGGTATGAGCAGTTCTTC. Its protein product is CASSQAERGVGYEQFF.

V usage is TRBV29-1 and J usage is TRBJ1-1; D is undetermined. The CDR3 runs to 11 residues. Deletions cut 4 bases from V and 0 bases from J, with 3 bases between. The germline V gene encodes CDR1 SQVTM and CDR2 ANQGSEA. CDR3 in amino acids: CSVALNTEAFF. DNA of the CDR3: TGCAGCGTTGCCTTGAACACTGAAGCTTTCTTT.

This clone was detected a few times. The CDR3 DNA is TGTGCCTCCCACCCGACAGTCATCTCTGGAAACACCATATATTTT. It is translated as CASHPTVISGNTIYF. The chain has TRBV19 and TRBJ1-3; TRBD1 is a possible D gene (5 bases). Trimming stripped 11 bases from V and 0 bases from J, with 17 bases between. CDR3 length: 15 residues. CDR1 is LNHDA, CDR2 SQIVND, per germline (reference sequence).

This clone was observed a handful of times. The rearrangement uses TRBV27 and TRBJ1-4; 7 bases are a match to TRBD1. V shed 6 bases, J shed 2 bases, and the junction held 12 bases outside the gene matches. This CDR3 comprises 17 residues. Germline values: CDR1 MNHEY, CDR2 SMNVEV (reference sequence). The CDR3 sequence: CASSSGQSGRTNEKLFF. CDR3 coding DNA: TGTGCCAGCAGCTCGGGACAGAGTGGTAGGACTAATGAAAAACTGTTTTTT.

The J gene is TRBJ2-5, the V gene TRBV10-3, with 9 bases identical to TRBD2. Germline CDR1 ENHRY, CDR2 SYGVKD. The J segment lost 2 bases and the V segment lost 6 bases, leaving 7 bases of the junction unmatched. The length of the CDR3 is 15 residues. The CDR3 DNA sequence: TGTGCCATCAGGGCTAGCGGGGCCCGTCAAGAGACCCAGTACTTC. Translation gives CAIRASGARQETQYF.

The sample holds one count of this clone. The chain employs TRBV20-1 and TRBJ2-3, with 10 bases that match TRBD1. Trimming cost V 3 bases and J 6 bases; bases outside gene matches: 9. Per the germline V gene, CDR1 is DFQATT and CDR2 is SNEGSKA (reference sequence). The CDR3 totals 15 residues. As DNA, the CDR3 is TGCAGTGCTAGTCGACAGGGGGCAGTTATTGATACGCAGTATTTT. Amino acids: CSASRQGAVIDTQYF.

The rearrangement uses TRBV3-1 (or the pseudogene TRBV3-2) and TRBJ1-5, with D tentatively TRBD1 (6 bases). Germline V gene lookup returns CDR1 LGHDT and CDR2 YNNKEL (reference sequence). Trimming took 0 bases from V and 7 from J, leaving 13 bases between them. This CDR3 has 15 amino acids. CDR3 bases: TGTGCCAGCAGCCAAGAGAGACAGGCGAACCAGCCCCAGCATTTT. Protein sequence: CASSQERQANQPQHF.

CDR3 sequence: CASKRDLNTGELFF. As DNA, the CDR3 is TGTGCCAGCAAGCGGGACCTCAACACCGGGGAGCTGTTTTTT. V and J are TRBV7-7 and TRBJ2-2, with 7 bases lining up with TRBD2. The CDR3 is 14 amino acids. The germline V gene has CDR1 SSHAT and CDR2 FNYEAQ (reference sequence). Losses at the gene ends were 7 bases for V and 2 bases for J; bases not matched to a gene: 4.

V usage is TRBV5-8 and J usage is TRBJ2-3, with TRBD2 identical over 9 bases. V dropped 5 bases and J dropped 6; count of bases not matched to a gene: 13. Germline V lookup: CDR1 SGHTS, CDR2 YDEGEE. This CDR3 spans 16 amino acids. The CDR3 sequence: CASRPIYAGGPDTQYF. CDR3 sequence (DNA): TGTGCCAGCAGACCGATTTACGCGGGAGGGCCGGATACGCAGTATTTT. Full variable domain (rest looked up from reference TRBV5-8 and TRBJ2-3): EAGVTQSPTHLIKTRGQQATLRCSPISGHTSVYWYQQALGLGLQFLLWYDEGEERNRGNFPPRFSGRQFPNYSSELNVNALELEDSALYLCASRPIYAGGPDTQYFGPGTRLTVL.

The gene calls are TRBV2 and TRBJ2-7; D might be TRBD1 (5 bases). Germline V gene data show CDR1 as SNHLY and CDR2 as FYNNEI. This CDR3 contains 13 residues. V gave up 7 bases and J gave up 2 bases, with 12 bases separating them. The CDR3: CASTHPGPYEQYF. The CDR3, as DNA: TGTGCCAGCACCCACCCAGGGCCCTACGAGCAGTACTTC.